This T cell receptor beta chain emerged from a study of spatial heterogeneity in lung cancer. Time point reported: sample taken at primary tumor resection. TCRdb re-derived calls from the 5' RACE reads in MiXCR, one entry per CDR3 protein. The repertoire has roughly 48,000 distinct CDR3 sequences, over 4.5% of them found once; the top ten carry 11%. This CDR3 region has 15 residues. After removal of 3 bases from V and 5 bases from J, the junction contained 4 bases not matched to a gene. Germline lookup yields CDR1 SGDLS and CDR2 YYNGEE. Many counts were recorded for this clonotype. The TCR originated in a male donor with early-stage non-small cell lung cancer. This chain connects TRBV9 to TRBJ2-2, with TRBD2 matching over 10 bases. The starting material was PBMCs, obtained at surgery. The CDR3 DNA follows: TGTGCCAGCAGCGGGAGTAGCGGGGGGACCGGGGAGCTGTTTTTT. This codes for CASSGSSGGTGELFF.